This TCR beta chain was obtained from a study of shared clonotypes between healthy human individuals. Study outcomes and limitations: Some naive CD4 clonotypes, 4% to 6%, turned up in common across a handful of donors. Among donors, the sharing of clonotypes was expected to be influenced by sequencing depth.

Germline values: CDR1 SGHRS, CDR2 YFSETQ. The CDR3 is made up of 14 amino acids. Trimming removed 3 bases at V and 5 bases at J, with 13 bases between. About this clone: What it recognizes is unknown.

Samples underwent the assay at deep level. Some clones are missing from TCRdb's copy, which holds only in-frame ones; the method was immunoSEQ multiplex PCR. The table lists fewer than 400,000 clones, around 72% of them singletons. The source is a young man in good health. Sequencing used memory CD4+ T cells sorted from blood. Described subset: CD45RA-negative fraction. This sequence joins TRBV5-1 and TRBJ2-3, with no clear D. Here the CDR3 reads CASSSEGSGDTQYF. The CDR3 coding sequence is TGCGCCAGCAGCTCGGAAGGGTCCGGAGATACGCAGTATTTT.